Here is one T cell receptor beta chain with its context. The antigen is undetermined. TCRdb fed the 5' RACE reads into MiXCR, producing one record per CDR3 protein. The sample consists of 250,000 to 400,000 distinct CDR3 sequences, 4.1% of them appearing once. This record belongs to a study of T cells after yellow fever vaccination. Study-wide findings and caveats: Repertoires obtained by FACS sorting could include abundant clonotypes that entered as contaminants from the bulk population. Boosting was followed by the reappearance of most primary-vaccination clones (just under 97% CD4, about 90% CD8).

This CDR3 is 13 amino acids long. Per the germline V gene, CDR1 is GTSNPN and CDR2 is SVGIG (reference sequence). V shed 2 bases and J shed 2 bases, with 9 bases lying between them. The receptor was isolated from a man younger than 35 who received the YFV17D yellow fever vaccine. Sequences were derived from PBMCs, sampled 5 days after the yellow fever booster vaccination. V usage is TRBV30 and J usage is TRBJ2-5; TRBD2 might be the D (5 bases). The CDR3 sequence is CAWSLGVQETQYF. The DNA for the CDR3 is TGTGCCTGGAGTCTGGGAGTTCAAGAGACCCAGTACTTC.